A selection of T cell receptor beta chains follows, all from one sample in a study of blood T cell repertoires in COVID-19. Profiled with immunoSEQ multiplex PCR; TCRdb holds only in-frame clones, not every one. The repertoire consists of around 50,000 clones, with more than 75% occurring once and the leading ten covering under 7.5%. The specimen was peripheral blood. These receptor sequences come from a woman aged 55-75 years with COVID-19, enrolled during active disease. Each CDR3 is given with its conserved first and last residue. D genes are given only for firm matches. Expanded clones get a size class; other rows say once, few or many, or leave the size out.

d_call: TRBD1
clone_size: .
v_call: TRBV28
j_call: TRBJ1-2
cdr3_nt: TGTGCCAGCAGAGGACAGGGGAACTATGGCTACACCTTC
cdr3_aa: CASRGQGNYGYTF

d_call: TRBD1
clone_size: .
v_call: TRBV2
j_call: TRBJ1-5
cdr3_nt: TGTGCCAGCAGTGACGGACAGGTAGTCAATCAGCCCCAGCATTTT
cdr3_aa: CASSDGQVVNQPQHF

d_call: TRBD2
clone_size: .
v_call: TRBV5-4
j_call: TRBJ2-6
cdr3_nt: TGTGCCAGCAGCCAAGGAGGGAGGACTAGCTCTGGGGCCAACGTCCTGACTTTC
cdr3_aa: CASSQGGRTSSGANVLTF

d_call: TRBD1
clone_size: once
v_call: TRBV11-2
j_call: TRBJ2-7
cdr3_nt: TGTGCCAGCAGCTTTCAGGACAGGTTGTACGAGCAGTACTTC
cdr3_aa: CASSFQDRLYEQYF

d_call: .
clone_size: .
v_call: TRBV6-5
j_call: TRBJ1-5
cdr3_nt: TGTGCCAGCAGCGTGACCCTAAGAGGTCAGCCCCAGCATTTT
cdr3_aa: CASSVTLRGQPQHF

d_call: TRBD1
clone_size: .
v_call: TRBV6-1
j_call: TRBJ2-7
cdr3_nt: TGTGCCAGCAGTGAAGAAGGGACAGGGTATTACGAGCAGTACTTC
cdr3_aa: CASSEEGTGYYEQYF

d_call: .
clone_size: .
v_call: TRBV5-1
j_call: TRBJ2-5
cdr3_nt: TGCGCCAGCAGCTGGGACTTAGAGACCCAGTACTTC
cdr3_aa: CASSWDLETQYF

d_call: TRBD1
clone_size: .
v_call: TRBV11-3
j_call: TRBJ1-2
cdr3_nt: TGTGCCAGCAGCTCAAGACAGGGGAGCTCTATGAGGGGCTACACCTTC
cdr3_aa: CASSSRQGSSMRGYTF

d_call: TRBD1
clone_size: .
v_call: TRBV7-8
j_call: TRBJ2-1
cdr3_nt: TGTGCCAGCAGACGCGGCACGCGACAGGGGACGTTCTACAATGAGCAGTTCTTC
cdr3_aa: CASRRGTRQGTFYNEQFF

d_call: TRBD1
clone_size: few
v_call: TRBV2
j_call: TRBJ1-4
cdr3_nt: TGTGCCAGCAAGATCGACAGGGGGTCTAATGAAAAACTGTTTTTT
cdr3_aa: CASKIDRGSNEKLFF

d_call: .
clone_size: .
v_call: TRBV11-2
j_call: TRBJ1-2
cdr3_nt: TGTGCCAGCAGCTTAGATCCTAGGGGTGGCTACACCTTC
cdr3_aa: CASSLDPRGGYTF

d_call: TRBD2
clone_size: .
v_call: TRBV14
j_call: TRBJ2-7
cdr3_nt: TGTGCCAGCAGCCTAGCGGGAGCGTGGTCCTACGAGCAGTACTTC
cdr3_aa: CASSLAGAWSYEQYF

d_call: TRBD1
clone_size: .
v_call: TRBV24-1
j_call: TRBJ1-2
cdr3_nt: TGTGCCACCAGTGAGACCGGGACAGGGAGCGATGGCTACACCTTC
cdr3_aa: CATSETGTGSDGYTF

d_call: TRBD2
clone_size: .
v_call: TRBV5-8
j_call: TRBJ2-2
cdr3_nt: TGTGCCAGCAGCTTACTGGGAGGGACCGGGGAGCTGTTTTTT
cdr3_aa: CASSLLGGTGELFF

d_call: .
clone_size: .
v_call: TRBV7-8
j_call: TRBJ2-1
cdr3_nt: TGTGCCAGCAGCCCGCCGGGAAGAACTAGCACCAATGAGCAGTTCTTC
cdr3_aa: CASSPPGRTSTNEQFF

d_call: .
clone_size: .
v_call: TRBV6-5
j_call: TRBJ1-1
cdr3_nt: TGTGCCAGCTACAGGGATGTAGAAACTGAAGCTTTCTTT
cdr3_aa: CASYRDVETEAFF

d_call: TRBD2
clone_size: .
v_call: TRBV19
j_call: TRBJ2-1
cdr3_nt: TGTGCCAGTAGGAGGGCGGGAGATGGCCAGGCTGAGCAGTTCTTC
cdr3_aa: CASRRAGDGQAEQFF

d_call: .
clone_size: .
v_call: TRBV6-6
j_call: TRBJ1-3
cdr3_nt: TGTGCCAGCAGTCGCCGGACAGAAGGAAACACCATATATTTT
cdr3_aa: CASSRRTEGNTIYF

d_call: TRBD2
clone_size: .
v_call: TRBV9
j_call: TRBJ2-7
cdr3_nt: TGTGCCAGCAGCCCCGGGACTAGCGGGAGCTCCTACGAGCAGTACTTC
cdr3_aa: CASSPGTSGSSYEQYF

d_call: .
clone_size: .
v_call: TRBV6-1
j_call: TRBJ1-5
cdr3_nt: TGTGCCAGCAGTGAGAACAGGGACGTCGACAATCAGCCCCAGCATTTT
cdr3_aa: CASSENRDVDNQPQHF

d_call: .
clone_size: once
v_call: TRBV4-1
j_call: TRBJ1-4
cdr3_nt: TGCGCCAGCAGCGCCCCCCCAGGGGCTGCTGAAAAACTGTTTTTT
cdr3_aa: CASSAPPGAAEKLFF

d_call: .
clone_size: .
v_call: TRBV24-1
j_call: TRBJ2-1
cdr3_nt: TGTGCCACCAGTGATTTTCCTCACAATGAGCAGTTCTTC
cdr3_aa: CATSDFPHNEQFF

d_call: .
clone_size: .
v_call: TRBV6-4
j_call: TRBJ2-7
cdr3_nt: TGTGCCAGCAGTGACGCCGGGACACGGAACTACGAGCAGTACTTC
cdr3_aa: CASSDAGTRNYEQYF

d_call: TRBD2
clone_size: .
v_call: TRBV11-3
j_call: TRBJ2-3
cdr3_nt: TGTGCCAGCAGTGTACTCGGGACTAGCGGGAGCACAGATACGCAGTATTTT
cdr3_aa: CASSVLGTSGSTDTQYF

d_call: TRBD2
clone_size: .
v_call: TRBV19
j_call: TRBJ2-1
cdr3_nt: TGTGCCAGTAGTGTAGGACTAGCGGGAAACTACAATGAGCAGTTCTTC
cdr3_aa: CASSVGLAGNYNEQFF

d_call: .
clone_size: .
v_call: TRBV19
j_call: TRBJ2-1
cdr3_nt: TGTGCCAGTAGCCAGGGTCAGGGTTTCTACAATGAGCAGTTCTTC
cdr3_aa: CASSQGQGFYNEQFF

d_call: TRBD2
clone_size: .
v_call: TRBV7-6
j_call: TRBJ2-1
cdr3_nt: TGTGCCAGCAGCTTTAGCGGGAGTTCTGGTAATGAGCAGTTCTTC
cdr3_aa: CASSFSGSSGNEQFF

d_call: TRBD1
clone_size: .
v_call: TRBV9
j_call: TRBJ2-1
cdr3_nt: TGTGCCAGCAGCGTAGTCCCCTCTGGACAGGGTCCCTACAATGAGCAGTTCTTC
cdr3_aa: CASSVVPSGQGPYNEQFF

d_call: TRBD2
clone_size: .
v_call: TRBV11-1
j_call: TRBJ2-7
cdr3_nt: TGTGCCAGCGGAACTAGCGGACCAACCTACGAGCAGTACTTC
cdr3_aa: CASGTSGPTYEQYF

d_call: .
clone_size: .
v_call: TRBV6-5
j_call: TRBJ1-1
cdr3_nt: TGTGCCAGCATTATAAACACTGAAGCTTTCTTT
cdr3_aa: CASIINTEAFF

d_call: TRBD2
clone_size: once
v_call: TRBV4-1
j_call: TRBJ2-1
cdr3_nt: TGCGCCAGCAGCCAGTTTGAGTCGGGGGGCTCCTACAATGAGCAGTTCTTC
cdr3_aa: CASSQFESGGSYNEQFF

d_call: .
clone_size: .
v_call: TRBV30
j_call: TRBJ1-1
cdr3_nt: TGTGCCTGGAGCCGAGGACAGACGAACACTGAAGCTTTCTTT
cdr3_aa: CAWSRGQTNTEAFF

d_call: .
clone_size: .
v_call: TRBV30
j_call: TRBJ1-5
cdr3_nt: TGTGCCTGGAGTCAGGGTTTACATCAGCCCCAGCATTTT
cdr3_aa: CAWSQGLHQPQHF

d_call: .
clone_size: .
v_call: TRBV5-1
j_call: TRBJ2-2
cdr3_nt: TGCGCCAGCAGCTCTTACAGAGGACAACGCAGCACCGGGGAGCTGTTTTTT
cdr3_aa: CASSSYRGQRSTGELFF

d_call: TRBD2
clone_size: .
v_call: TRBV29-1
j_call: TRBJ2-1
cdr3_nt: TGCAGCGTTGAAGATCGGGCTAGCGGGATGTTTGGTGAGCAGTTCTTC
cdr3_aa: CSVEDRASGMFGEQFF

d_call: .
clone_size: .
v_call: TRBV11-3
j_call: TRBJ2-7
cdr3_nt: TGTGCCAGCAGCCTTAGCTCCTACGAGCAGTACTTC
cdr3_aa: CASSLSSYEQYF

d_call: .
clone_size: .
v_call: TRBV6-1
j_call: TRBJ1-6
cdr3_nt: TGTGCCAGCAGTGCCCTGGGCCCCGACTCCTATAATTCACCCCTCCACTTT
cdr3_aa: CASSALGPDSYNSPLHF

d_call: .
clone_size: few
v_call: TRBV4-1
j_call: TRBJ2-1
cdr3_nt: TGCGCCAGCAGCCAAGAGACGGGAACCCGAACTAGGGAGCAGTTCTTC
cdr3_aa: CASSQETGTRTREQFF

d_call: TRBD2
clone_size: once
v_call: TRBV9
j_call: TRBJ2-7
cdr3_nt: TGTGCCAGCAGCCCAGTAGGAGCGGGAGGTTCCTACGAGCAGTACTTC
cdr3_aa: CASSPVGAGGSYEQYF

d_call: .
clone_size: .
v_call: TRBV12-5
j_call: TRBJ2-5
cdr3_nt: TGTGCTAGTGGCCGTGGTGGTCGGGAAGAGACCCAGTACTTC
cdr3_aa: CASGRGGREETQYF

d_call: TRBD2
clone_size: .
v_call: TRBV7-9
j_call: TRBJ2-1
cdr3_nt: TGTGCCAGCAGCTTAGGGGGACTAGCGGGAGGACCCTACAATGAGCAGTTCTTC
cdr3_aa: CASSLGGLAGGPYNEQFF

d_call: .
clone_size: .
v_call: TRBV5-4
j_call: TRBJ1-1
cdr3_nt: TGTGCCAGCAGCTTGGGGCAAGACACAGGCTCCGGAGCTTTCTTT
cdr3_aa: CASSLGQDTGSGAFF

d_call: TRBD1
clone_size: .
v_call: TRBV6-5
j_call: TRBJ2-7
cdr3_nt: TGTGCCAGCACCCCCAGGACAGGGGGCTACGAGCAGTACTTC
cdr3_aa: CASTPRTGGYEQYF

d_call: TRBD2
clone_size: .
v_call: TRBV3-1/TRBV3-2
j_call: TRBJ2-1
cdr3_nt: TGTGCCAGCAGCCAAGCCGGGCTAGCGGACAATGAGCAGTTCTTC
cdr3_aa: CASSQAGLADNEQFF

d_call: TRBD2
clone_size: once
v_call: TRBV9
j_call: TRBJ2-7
cdr3_nt: TGTGCCAGCAGCAAAGGACTAGCGGGAGGTTCTTCCTACGAGCAGTACTTC
cdr3_aa: CASSKGLAGGSSYEQYF

d_call: TRBD2
clone_size: .
v_call: TRBV5-1
j_call: TRBJ2-3
cdr3_nt: TGCGCCAGCAGCTTTTCCGCGGGAGTAGAAGATACGCAGTATTTT
cdr3_aa: CASSFSAGVEDTQYF

d_call: .
clone_size: .
v_call: TRBV2
j_call: TRBJ2-7
cdr3_nt: TGTGCCAGCAGTGAAGGGAGGGGGCCCTACGAGCAGTACTTC
cdr3_aa: CASSEGRGPYEQYF

d_call: TRBD1
clone_size: .
v_call: TRBV2
j_call: TRBJ1-6
cdr3_nt: TGTGCCAGCACCCGGGACAGCTCCTATAATTCACCCCTCCACTTT
cdr3_aa: CASTRDSSYNSPLHF

d_call: TRBD1
clone_size: .
v_call: TRBV7-7
j_call: TRBJ2-5
cdr3_nt: TGTGCTAGCAGCTTAGATATCACAGGGGGAGCGACCCAGTACTTC
cdr3_aa: CASSLDITGGATQYF

d_call: .
clone_size: .
v_call: TRBV15
j_call: TRBJ1-1
cdr3_nt: TGTGCCACCAGCAGAGATTTGGCGGGGAGGGCTGAAGCTTTCTTT
cdr3_aa: CATSRDLAGRAEAFF

d_call: .
clone_size: once
v_call: TRBV28
j_call: TRBJ1-5
cdr3_nt: TGTGCCAGCAGTCTCCCGGGGGAGGGAGGTCAGCCCCAGCATTTT
cdr3_aa: CASSLPGEGGQPQHF

d_call: TRBD1
clone_size: .
v_call: TRBV30
j_call: TRBJ2-4
cdr3_nt: TGTGCCTGGATGAAACCGGGACAGCAAAACATTCAGTACTTC
cdr3_aa: CAWMKPGQQNIQYF

d_call: .
clone_size: few
v_call: TRBV25-1
j_call: TRBJ1-3
cdr3_nt: TGTGCCAGCAGTGAATATGGTAGCTCTGGAAACACCATATATTTT
cdr3_aa: CASSEYGSSGNTIYF

d_call: .
clone_size: .
v_call: TRBV12-3/TRBV12-4
j_call: TRBJ2-7
cdr3_nt: TGTGCCAGCAGTTTAAGAGGTAGCCCGGGGTACTTC
cdr3_aa: CASSLRGSPGYF

d_call: TRBD1
clone_size: .
v_call: TRBV6-5
j_call: TRBJ1-4
cdr3_nt: TGTGCCAGCTTACGGACAGGGTTTAATGAAAAACTGTTTTTT
cdr3_aa: CASLRTGFNEKLFF

d_call: TRBD1
clone_size: .
v_call: TRBV30
j_call: TRBJ1-2
cdr3_nt: TGTGCCTGGTACACAGGGGGCTATGGCTACACCTTC
cdr3_aa: CAWYTGGYGYTF

d_call: TRBD1
clone_size: .
v_call: TRBV19
j_call: TRBJ1-1
cdr3_nt: TGTGCCGCTCCTCCTCCGGGACAGGGTCTTAAAGGATGGAACACTGGAGCTTTCTTT
cdr3_aa: CAAPPPGQGLKGWNTGAFF